This TCR beta chain originates from a study of Ad26.COV2.S vaccination and SARS-CoV-2 variants. Overall study context: The study gave Ad26.COV2.S intramuscularly, once or twice 56 days apart.

Regarding treatment: roughly 19 received Ad26.COV2.S at low or high dose, single or two shots; about 5 received placebo; per-sample allocation not given. Each sample was drawn 63 days after the first injection (of vaccine or placebo). In Boston, an adult donor aged 18-55 years took part. This clone turned up a few times. Its antigen is still unknown. Study results and limitations: Among vaccine recipients, spike-specific TCR breadth exceeded that of placebo recipients.

The table came from immunoSEQ multiplex PCR; TCRdb's copy has only in-frame clones and leaves some out. The table includes about 350,000 clones, approximately 86% detected once. CDR3 length equals 13 residues. Germline CDR1 SGHNT, CDR2 YYREEE (reference sequence). Trimming removed 3 bases from V and 3 bases from J; junction bases left unmatched: 1. Material: peripheral blood, obtained in a trial of Ad26.COV2.S vaccine versus placebo. The J gene is TRBJ2-7, the V gene TRBV5-4; 9 bases fit TRBD1. This receptor was identified in a person between 18 and 59 years old who received the Ad26.COV2.S COVID-19 vaccine or a placebo. Here the CDR3 reads CASSWTGDYEQYF. The CDR3 region has the DNA TGTGCCAGCAGCTGGACAGGGGACTACGAGCAGTACTTC.